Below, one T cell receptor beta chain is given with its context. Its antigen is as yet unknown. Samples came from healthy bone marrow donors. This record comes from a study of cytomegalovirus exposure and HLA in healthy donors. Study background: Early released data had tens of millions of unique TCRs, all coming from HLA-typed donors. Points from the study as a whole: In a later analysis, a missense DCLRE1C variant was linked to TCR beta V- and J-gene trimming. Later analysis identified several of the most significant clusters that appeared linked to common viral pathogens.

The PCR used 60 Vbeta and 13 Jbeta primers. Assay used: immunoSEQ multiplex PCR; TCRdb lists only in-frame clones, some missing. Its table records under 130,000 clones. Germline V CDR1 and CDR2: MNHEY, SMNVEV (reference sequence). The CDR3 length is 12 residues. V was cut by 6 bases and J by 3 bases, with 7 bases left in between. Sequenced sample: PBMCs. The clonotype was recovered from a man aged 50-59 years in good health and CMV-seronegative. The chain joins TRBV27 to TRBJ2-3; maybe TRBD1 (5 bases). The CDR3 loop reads CASRTETDTQYF. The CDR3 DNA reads TGTGCCAGCAGGACAGAAACAGATACGCAGTATTTT.